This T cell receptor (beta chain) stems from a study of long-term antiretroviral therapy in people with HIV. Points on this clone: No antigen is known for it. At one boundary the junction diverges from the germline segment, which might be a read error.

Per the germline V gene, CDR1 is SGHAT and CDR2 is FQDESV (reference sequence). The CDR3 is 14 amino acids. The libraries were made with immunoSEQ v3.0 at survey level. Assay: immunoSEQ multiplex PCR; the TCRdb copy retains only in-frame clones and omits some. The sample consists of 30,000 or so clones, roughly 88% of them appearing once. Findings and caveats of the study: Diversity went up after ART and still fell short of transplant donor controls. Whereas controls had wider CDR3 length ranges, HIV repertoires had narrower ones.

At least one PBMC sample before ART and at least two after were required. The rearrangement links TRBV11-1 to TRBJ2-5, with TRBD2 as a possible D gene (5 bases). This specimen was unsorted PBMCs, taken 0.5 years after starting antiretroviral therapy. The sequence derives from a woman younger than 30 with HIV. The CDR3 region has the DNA TGTGCCAGCAGCCGGCGGGCTATACAAGAGAGCCAGTACTTC. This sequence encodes CASSRRAIQESQYF.